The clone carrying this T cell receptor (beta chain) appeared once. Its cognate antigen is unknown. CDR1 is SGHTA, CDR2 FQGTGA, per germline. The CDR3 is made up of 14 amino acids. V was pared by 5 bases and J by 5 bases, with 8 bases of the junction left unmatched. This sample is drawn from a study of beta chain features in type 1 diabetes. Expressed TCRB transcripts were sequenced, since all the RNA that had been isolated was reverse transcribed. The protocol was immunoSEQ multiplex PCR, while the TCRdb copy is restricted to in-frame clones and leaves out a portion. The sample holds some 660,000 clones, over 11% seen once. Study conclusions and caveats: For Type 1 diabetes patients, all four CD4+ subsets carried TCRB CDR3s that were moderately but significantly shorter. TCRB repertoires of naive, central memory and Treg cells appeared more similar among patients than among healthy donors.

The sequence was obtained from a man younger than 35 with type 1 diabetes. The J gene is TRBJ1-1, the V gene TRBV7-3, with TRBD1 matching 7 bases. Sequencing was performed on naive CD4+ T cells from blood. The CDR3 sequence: CASSHGQEGTEAFF. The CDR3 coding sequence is TGTGCCAGCAGCCACGGACAGGAGGGGACTGAAGCTTTCTTT.